This T cell receptor (beta chain) was recovered during a study of T cells in Graves' hyperthyroidism and ophthalmopathy. The CDR3 loop spans 13 amino acids. Per the germline V gene, CDR1 is SQVTM and CDR2 is ANQGSEA. V was shortened by 4 bases and J by 3 bases, with 11 bases between the two germline ends. What was amplified from RNA transcripts were TCR beta CDR3 regions. TCR CDR3 regions were first amplified by RT-PCR with HTBI primers. TCRdb called the multiplex PCR reads again in MiXCR, with one record for every CDR3 protein. The sample comprises 250,000 to 400,000 distinct CDR3 sequences, around 15% of which are singletons, and 30% to 35% rests with the top ten. This clonotype was seen a few times.

The chain couples TRBV29-1 to TRBJ2-3, with D tentatively TRBD1 (6 bases). The sequence was obtained from a woman between 35 and 50 years old with Graves' ophthalmopathy. The sequencing input was blood. The chain's CDR3 is CSVVAGATDTQYF. The CDR3 bases are TGCAGCGTTGTTGCAGGGGCGACAGATACGCAGTATTTT.